Below are 2 T cell receptor beta chains sequenced from a single sample in a study of T cell changes during pregnancy in multiple sclerosis. Only in-frame clones appear in the TCRdb table, and some are missing; sequencing was by immunoSEQ multiplex PCR. The sample shows fewer than 90,000 clones, roughly 94% of them seen only once. The sample in question was peripheral blood, obtained in the third trimester of pregnancy. These receptor sequences come from a female donor with multiple sclerosis, enrolled in a pregnancy study.

The V gene is TRBV5-6, the J gene TRBJ1-2, with TRBD1 as a possible D gene (5 bases). Per the germline V gene, CDR1 is SGHDT and CDR2 is YYEEEE. V was shortened by 1 base and J by 3 bases, with 13 bases between the two germline ends. The CDR3 loop spans 15 amino acids. The CDR3 loop is CASSLLGRVDYGYTF. CDR3 nucleotides: TGTGCCAGCAGCTTGCTAGGCAGGGTGGACTATGGCTACACCTTC.

V is TRBV19 and J is TRBJ2-1; D might be TRBD1 (5 bases). CDR3 length: 16 amino acids. V was clipped by 5 bases and J by 7 bases, with 21 bases between them. Germline V CDR1 and CDR2: LNHDA, SQIVND (reference sequence). CDR3 nucleotide sequence: TGTGCCAGTAGTCCGTGGGCCAACATACCAGGGAATGAGCAGTTCTTC. Amino acid sequence: CASSPWANIPGNEQFF.